One and the same sample provided the 30 T cell receptor beta chains below, sequenced in a study of cytomegalovirus exposure and HLA in healthy donors. PCR amplification relied on 60 Vbeta primers (plus 13 Jbeta primers). Data came from immunoSEQ multiplex PCR; TCRdb stores just in-frame clones and leaves some out. The table includes 95,000 to 150,000 clones, 15% detected once. Sample: PBMCs. These receptors were taken from a woman under 30 in good health and CMV-seronegative.

This chain uses TRBV5-4 with TRBJ2-1; TRBD1 aligns across 10 bases. This CDR3 region has 16 residues. V lost 8 bases to trimming and J lost 7 bases; unmatched junction nucleotides: 15. The germline V gene has CDR1 SGHNT and CDR2 YYREEE (reference sequence). The CDR3: CASSKFRDRGGNEQFF. CDR3 nucleotides: TGTGCCAGTTCCAAGTTCCGGGACAGGGGAGGAAATGAGCAGTTCTTC.

This clone was counted a few times. The chain carries TRBV30 and TRBJ1-5; no definite D call. Germline CDR1 reads GTSNPN; CDR2 reads SVGIG (reference sequence). CDR3 size: 19 residues. Trimming removed 4 bases at V and 2 bases at J, with 27 bases between. The CDR3 DNA reads TGTGCCTGGAACCGCCCGACCCCCCGGGGAATATACGGCAATCAGCCCCAGCATTTT. Its protein is CAWNRPTPRGIYGNQPQHF.

This clone rates as medium-sized. This same CDR3 is encoded by further DNA sequences in the sample. V usage is TRBV6-1 and J usage is TRBJ1-3; 7 positions agree with TRBD1. Germline CDR1 is MNHNS and CDR2 is SASEGT. The CDR3 is made up of 15 amino acids. V lost 1 base to trimming and J lost 3 bases; unmatched junction nucleotides: 3. CDR3 in amino acids: CASSEEQGSGNTIYF. The CDR3 nucleotides read TGTGCCAGCAGTGAAGAACAGGGGAGTGGAAACACCATATATTTT.

This clone is a singleton in its sample. The chain combines TRBV19 with TRBJ2-7; maybe TRBD1 (6 bases). Germline lookup yields CDR1 LNHDA and CDR2 SQIVND (reference sequence). This CDR3 region has 18 residues. The V end lost 5 bases, the J end lost 1 base, and 24 bases lay between the germline ends. CDR3 loop: CASSERARGRVGSYEQYF. DNA for the CDR3: TGTGCCAGTAGTGAGAGGGCCAGGGGAAGAGTAGGTTCCTACGAGCAGTACTTC.

The genes are TRBV29-1 and TRBJ1-1; no firm D call. CDR3 length equals 10 residues. Per the germline V gene, CDR1 is SQVTM and CDR2 is ANQGSEA. Trimming took 7 bases from V and 7 from J, leaving 10 bases between them. This CDR3 is CSGDGIEAFF. CDR3 sequence (DNA): TGCAGCGGTGACGGGATTGAAGCTTTCTTT.

This clone has only a few counts. The chain joins TRBV4-2 to TRBJ1-2; a weak D match, TRBD1 (6 bases). Trimming removed 4 bases from V and 3 bases from J, with 18 bases in between. In germline, CDR1 is LGHNA, CDR2 YNFKEQ. This CDR3 has 16 residues. DNA for the CDR3: TGTGCCAGCAGCCCCCCTATTTTGGGGGCGGACTATGGCTACACCTTC. This encodes CASSPPILGADYGYTF.

This clone was detected a few times. This chain joins TRBV28 and TRBJ2-1; tentatively, D is TRBD2 (6 bases). The CDR3 has 18 residues. The V and J ends lost 1 base and 9 bases respectively, with 25 bases between them. The germline CDR1 and CDR2 sequences are MDHEN and SYDVKM. The CDR3 reads CASSLSGRDWSNVGEQFF. CDR3 sequence (DNA): TGTGCCAGCAGTTTATCCGGTAGGGACTGGTCGAATGTCGGTGAGCAGTTCTTC.

This clone has a handful of counts. V is TRBV15 and J is TRBJ1-2; 7 bases agree with TRBD1. The CDR3 runs to 14 residues. The trim removed 2 bases at V and 7 bases at J, leaving 7 bases unmatched. Germline CDR1 reads LNHNV; CDR2 reads YYDKDF (reference sequence). The CDR3 nucleotides read TGTGCCACCAGCAGACGAGGGGGCGACGGTGGCTACACCTTC. Translation: CATSRRGGDGGYTF.

A few counts support this clone. The gene calls are TRBV5-6 and TRBJ2-5, with TRBD2 as a possible D gene (5 bases). Per the germline V gene, CDR1 is SGHDT and CDR2 is YYEEEE. Trimming shortened V by 4 bases and J by 9 bases, and 19 bases separated the two germline ends. The CDR3 is made up of 14 amino acids. The CDR3 DNA follows: TGTGCCAGCAGCGGCGGGTTACCCAAGAGTGCCCAGTACTTC. Translation gives CASSGGLPKSAQYF.

The CDR3 loop reads CASSLDGQIEAFF. The CDR3 nucleotides read TGTGCCAGCAGCTTGGACGGACAAATTGAAGCTTTCTTT. The chain combines TRBV5-4 with TRBJ1-1; TRBD1 is a possible D gene (5 bases). Trimming shortened V by 0 bases and J by 7 bases, and 10 bases separated the two germline ends. Germline V gene data show CDR1 as SGHNT and CDR2 as YYREEE (reference sequence). This CDR3 region has 13 residues.

There are a few counts of this clone. V usage is TRBV7-9 and J usage is TRBJ2-2, with 10 positions matching TRBD2. The CDR3 spans 15 residues. The junction had 2 bases not matched to a gene; V was cut back by 2 bases and J by 5 bases. The V gene's germline CDR1 is SEHNR and CDR2 FQNEAQ (reference sequence). The CDR3 reads CASSLLAGVTGELFF. The CDR3 DNA sequence: TGTGCCAGCAGCTTACTAGCGGGAGTTACCGGGGAGCTGTTTTTT.

This clone has only a few counts. The chain links TRBV5-4 to TRBJ2-7, with 7 bases matching TRBD2. CDR1 and CDR2 (germline): SGHNT, YYREEE (reference sequence). Trimming took 7 bases from V and 6 from J; bases not matched to a gene: 16. This CDR3 spans 15 amino acids. CDR3 coding DNA: TGTGCCAGCGGGCCGGGGGGAGGTAGGGGAGCCGAGCAGTACTTC. This codes for CASGPGGGRGAEQYF.

The chain combines TRBV9 with TRBJ1-1; no firm D call. Between the trimmed V and J ends, which lost 4 bases and 2 bases, there was a span of 15 bases. The CDR3 has 15 residues. The germline gives CDR1 SGDLS, CDR2 YYNGEE. The CDR3 protein is CASSFSSTPNTEAFF. CDR3 bases: TGTGCCAGCAGCTTTAGTTCTACCCCTAACACTGAAGCTTTCTTT.

This clone was seen a few times. This chain joins TRBV7-3 and TRBJ1-1; TRBD1 might be the D (5 bases). This CDR3 is 11 amino acids long. Germline CDR1 and CDR2: SGHTA and FQGTGA. V was pared by 5 bases and J by 5 bases, with 6 bases between. CDR3 DNA sequence: TGTGCCAGCAGCCCAGGGACTGAAGCTTTCTTT. Its protein is CASSPGTEAFF.

This clone was counted a few times. This chain connects TRBV9 to TRBJ2-7, with TRBD1 matching over 8 bases. Germline V lookup: CDR1 SGDLS, CDR2 YYNGEE. The CDR3 runs to 14 residues. Germline trimming cut 3 bases from V and 4 bases from J; bases unmatched to any gene: 6. The CDR3 region is CASSGGQGEYEQYF. The CDR3, as DNA: TGTGCCAGCAGCGGAGGACAGGGCGAATACGAGCAGTACTTC.

This clone has just a few counts. The chain joins TRBV9 to TRBJ1-2; 10 bases map to TRBD1. The germline CDR1 and CDR2 sequences are SGDLS and YYNGEE. CDR3 length: 16 residues. J gave up 6 bases and V 3 bases, and 11 bases lay outside the gene matches. CDR3 loop: CASSEDGTGVYDGYTF. Written as DNA, the CDR3 is TGTGCCAGCAGCGAAGATGGGACAGGGGTTTACGATGGCTACACCTTC.

This sequence joins TRBV28 and TRBJ2-7; TRBD1 agrees at 10 bases. V trimming: 4 bases; J trimming: 1 base; junction bases outside the gene matches: 7. CDR1 and CDR2 (germline): MDHEN, SYDVKM. CDR3 length: 16 amino acids. DNA for the CDR3: TGTGCCAGCAGTTGGTTTGGGACAGGGGTGTCCTACGAGCAGTACTTC. Its protein product is CASSWFGTGVSYEQYF.

This clone appeared a few times. V is TRBV5-6 and J is TRBJ2-2; 8 bases align to TRBD1. Trimming removed 4 bases from V and 4 bases from J; junction bases left unmatched: 15. This CDR3 is built from 18 residues. From germline, CDR1 is SGHDT and CDR2 YYEEEE. DNA of the CDR3: TGTGCCAGCAGCCTTGTCCCTCTGACAGGGGTGGGCACCGGGGAGCTGTTTTTT. It codes for CASSLVPLTGVGTGELFF.

V and J are TRBV7-2 and TRBJ1-4; D is possibly TRBD1 (6 bases). Germline V gene lookup returns CDR1 SGHTA and CDR2 FQGNSA. With 5 bases removed from V and 6 bases from J, the gap between germline ends came to 19 bases. This CDR3 spans 16 amino acids. The DNA of the CDR3 is TGTGCCAGCAGCGTCACAGGGTCAGGCAGGGATGAAAAACTGTTTTTT. It specifies CASSVTGSGRDEKLFF.

This clone was seen only a few times. The DNA for the CDR3 is TGCGCCAGCAGCCAACTATGGGCGGGGGTACGGGAGCAGTACTTC. This codes for CASSQLWAGVREQYF. V usage is TRBV4-1 and J usage is TRBJ2-7; 7 nucleotides agree with TRBD2. The V gene's germline CDR1 is MGHRA and CDR2 YSYEKL. V gave up 2 bases and J gave up 7 bases; unmatched junction bases: 11. This CDR3 spans 15 amino acids.

This clone has just a few counts. The genes are TRBV4-1 and TRBJ2-3, with 7 bases matching TRBD2. The V and J ends lost 3 bases and 4 bases, in that order; junction bases with no gene match: 7. Germline CDR1 reads MGHRA; CDR2 reads YSYEKL. The CDR3 loop spans 15 amino acids. The CDR3 DNA reads TGCGCCAGCAGCCAGACCCCAGGGAGGGCAGATACGCAGTATTTT. It translates to CASSQTPGRADTQYF.

The chain carries TRBV10-2 and TRBJ2-7; 7 bases align to TRBD1. The CDR3 is 14 residues long. Unmatched junction bases numbered 9, after V lost 6 bases and J lost 4 bases. Germline V lookup: CDR1 WSHSY, CDR2 SAAADI. CDR3 loop: CASRERDRLYEQYF. In DNA form, the CDR3 reads TGCGCCAGCAGGGAACGGGACAGATTGTACGAGCAGTACTTC.

The chain uses TRBV16 and TRBJ1-1; D is ambiguous. The V gene's germline CDR1 is KGHSY and CDR2 FQNENV. The CDR3 is 12 residues long. Trimming removed 3 bases from V and 3 bases from J, with 5 bases in between. This CDR3 reads CASSQRDTEAFF. The DNA of the CDR3 is TGTGCCAGCAGCCAGAGGGACACTGAAGCTTTCTTT.

The chain recombines TRBV19 with TRBJ1-2; 11 bases line up with TRBD1. The CDR3 loop spans 19 amino acids. The V gene end was trimmed by 5 bases and the J gene end by 0 bases; junction bases not matched to a gene: 14. Germline V CDR1 and CDR2: LNHDA, SQIVND (reference sequence). The CDR3 nucleotides read TGTGCCAGTAGTGTCACCCTCGGGACAGGGGGGAACCCTAACTATGGCTACACCTTC. This codes for CASSVTLGTGGNPNYGYTF. Looking up the rest from reference TRBV19 and TRBJ1-2 gives the full variable domain: DGGITQSPKYLFRKEGQNVTLSCEQNLNHDAMYWYRQDPGQGLRLIYYSQIVNDFQKGDIAEGYSVSREKKESFPLTVTSAQKNPTAFYLCASSVTLGTGGNPNYGYTFGSGTRLTVV.

This sequence joins TRBV30 and TRBJ1-1, with D possibly being TRBD1 (6 bases). The CDR3 runs to 16 residues. In germline, CDR1 is GTSNPN, CDR2 SVGIG (reference sequence). Trimming shortened V by 5 bases and J by 2 bases, and 21 bases separated the two germline ends. The CDR3 reads CAWYSSLQGSNTEAFF. CDR3 nucleotide sequence: TGTGCCTGGTATTCCTCTCTACAGGGTTCAAACACTGAAGCTTTCTTT.

This clone has only a few counts. The chain employs TRBV4-3 and TRBJ1-1; D unresolved. This CDR3 is 16 amino acids long. V gave up 0 bases and J gave up 0 bases, with 11 bases separating them. The V gene's germline CDR1 is LGHNA and CDR2 YSLEER. The DNA of the CDR3 is TGCGCCAGCAGCCAAGATTTGAGAGACTTGAACACTGAAGCTTTCTTT. The encoded protein is CASSQDLRDLNTEAFF.

As to this clone: The same CDR3 can be traced to other DNA sequences in this sample. The rearrangement joins TRBV27 to TRBJ1-1; D remains ambiguous. Germline CDR1 is MNHEY and CDR2 is SMNVEV (reference sequence). This CDR3 has 13 amino acids. The ends were cut back, 5 bases at V and 5 bases at J, with 12 bases in the middle. The CDR3 protein is CASSPGRGTEAFF. In nucleotides, the CDR3 is TGTGCCAGCAGTCCCGGAAGAGGGACTGAAGCTTTCTTT.

J is TRBJ1-1 and V is TRBV4-2, with 7 bases matching TRBD1. Per germline, CDR1 LGHNA and CDR2 YNFKEQ. The CDR3 runs 15 residues. J gave up 1 base and V 4 bases, and 6 bases lay outside the gene matches. The CDR3 nucleotides read TGTGCCAGCAGCCTGCAGGGGGAGGAGAACACTGAAGCTTTCTTT. Its translation is CASSLQGEENTEAFF.

The rearrangement uses TRBV28 and TRBJ2-1; 10 bases line up with TRBD1. Looked up from germline, CDR1 is MDHEN and CDR2 is SYDVKM. Trimming at V came to 7 bases and at J to 6 bases, leaving 12 bases not matched to a gene. This CDR3 has 16 residues. The CDR3 DNA reads as TGTGCCAGCACTGATACCGGGACAGGGGTCGGCAATGAGCAGTTCTTC. Translation gives CASTDTGTGVGNEQFF.

The V gene is TRBV2, the J gene TRBJ1-1; D gene unclear. V was shortened by 3 bases and J by 10 bases, with 12 bases between the two germline ends. The CDR3 has 12 amino acids. Germline assignment: CDR1 SNHLY and CDR2 FYNNEI. CDR3 coding DNA: TGTGCCAGCAGTGAGTTATCTTGGGCAGCTTTCTTT. Amino acid sequence: CASSELSWAAFF.